What follows is one T cell receptor (beta chain) and its context. The antigen this receptor binds is unknown. Library prep was done by 5' RACE. For each TCR library, 3,500 to 4,000 ng of total RNA was used. For each sample, cDNA synthesis with SMARTScribe reverse transcriptase was split into eight separate reactions. During cDNA synthesis, unique molecular identifiers containing a 6-nucleotide sample barcode were introduced by template switching. Amplification of TCRalpha and TCRbeta cDNA involved two nested PCRs of 16 and 9 cycles, and each PCR was followed by bead purification. Before amplification, cDNA was treated with uracil DNA-glycosylase and purified using the QIAquick PCR purification kit. The second PCR added Illumina TruSeq-compatible adapters along with sample-specific barcodes. Library quality and concentration were checked on TapeStation and Qubit, and libraries were pooled at about 4.9 ng each. Pooled libraries were sequenced on an Illumina HiSeq2500 single-index Rapid Run with 2 x 100 bp reads and custom sequencing primers. The paper's processing steps were these. MiGEC version 1.2.6 was used for UMI-based consensus assembly, which corrected PCR and sequencing errors. MiXCR version 2.1.1 handled V(D)J alignment, clonotype assembly and CDR3 extraction. To normalise gene usage, clonotype sharing and MAIT/NKT TCR abundance, the analysis used the top 1000, 10 000 and 20 000 clonotypes per sample. After downsampling to 27 000 UMIs, diversity was calculated as the inverse Simpson index using the vegan R package. Statistical testing used paired Mann-Whitney U tests on the discordant twin pairs and applied Benjamini-Hochberg correction for multiple testing. Through TCRdb reprocessing, the reads give one entry per CDR3 protein sequence; DNA is omitted. TCRdb assigned the V and J calls; the authors' analysis was not used. The sample table holds 300,000 to 350,000 distinct CDR3 sequences. Jointly, the top ten make up over 2% of the sample.

Sequences SGHVS (CDR1) and FNYEAQ (CDR2) are obtained from the germline V gene. The CDR3 covers 15 residues, taking in both the cysteine and the phenylalanine. No nucleotide data were recorded. This record belongs to a study of monozygotic twins with inflammatory bowel disease (dated 2019 in TCRdb). About the study as a whole: The complete study included some 28 monozygotic twin pairs: 19 IBD-discordant Danish pairs and nine German pairs, of which four were IBD-concordant and five were IBD-discordant. The search for disease-associated traits relied mainly on comparing IBD patients with their genetically identical healthy co-twins within discordant pairs. Each individual had, on average, about 151 000 unique TCRalpha sequences and 181 000 unique TCRbeta sequences available for analysis.

Broad study findings and their caveats: TCRbeta repertoire diversity, by inverse Simpson index, was decreased in IBD patients compared with their healthy co-twins. The analysis was unable to tell different T cell subtypes apart. Compared with healthy twins, IBD patients had fewer clonotypes in common with other individuals, a difference most pronounced in patients showing signs of disease activity. No difference in repertoire similarity was observed between concordant and discordant twins, possibly owing to limited statistical power. Because patients received different immunosuppressive treatments, the repertoires may have picked up extra background noise and variability between individuals. The results gave no support for a single strong signal or clonotype linked to IBD.

A 2.5 ml peripheral blood sample was drawn into PAXgene tubes per donor and stored at -80°C. Without T cell sorting, total RNA was isolated from whole blood using the PAXgene blood miRNA kit on an automated QIAcube. Peripheral blood from monozygotic twin pairs who were concordant or discordant for inflammatory bowel disease underwent deep TCRalpha and TCRbeta repertoire profiling using unique molecular barcoding. Smoking habits were recorded for all twin pairs, and individuals were classified as current, former or never smokers. The sequenced material came from blood. The sequence derives from a human donor with ulcerative colitis or Crohn's disease, or a healthy co-twin of an affected twin (not recorded which). Rearrangement joined TRBV7-6 to TRBJ1-6. CDR3 loop: CASSLEAGQGSPLHF.